These 30 T cell receptor beta chains came from one sample sequenced in a study of blood T cell repertoires in COVID-19. Repertoires were generated with immunoSEQ multiplex PCR, while TCRdb's copy carries only in-frame clones and drops some. Among approximately 300,000 clones listed, around 88% were seen once. The specimen was peripheral blood. These receptor sequences come from a man in his forties with acute or convalescent COVID-19.

The rearrangement uses TRBV6-6 and TRBJ2-1, with D possibly TRBD1 on 5 matching bases. Trimming left V 2 bases short and J 6 bases short, with 5 bases between. This CDR3 contains 12 residues. CDR1 and CDR2 from the germline V gene are MNHNY and SVGAGI (reference sequence). The CDR3 is CASSYQGNEQFF. CDR3 in DNA: TGTGCCAGCAGTTACCAGGGCAATGAGCAGTTCTTC.

V is TRBV2 and J is TRBJ2-3; D may be TRBD1 (5 bases). Deletions cut 6 bases from V and 6 bases from J, with 7 bases between. CDR1 is SNHLY and CDR2 is FYNNEI in the germline V gene. The CDR3 runs 11 residues. CDR3 residues: CASRGLDTQYF. CDR3 nucleotides: TGTGCCAGCAGGGGGCTTGATACGCAGTATTTT.

This rearrangement joins TRBV28 to TRBJ2-3, with D perhaps TRBD1 (5 bases). This CDR3 contains 15 residues. V was clipped by 5 bases and J by 0 bases, with 12 bases between them. Germline V CDR1 and CDR2: MDHEN, SYDVKM. The CDR3 spells CASSHRLPSTDTQYF. In nucleotides, the CDR3 is TGTGCCAGCAGTCACAGGCTTCCTAGCACAGATACGCAGTATTTT.

V is TRBV6-6 and J is TRBJ1-1; weak D call: TRBD1 (6 bases). Trimming took off 7 bases at V and 0 bases at J, with 18 bases between the two ends. The V gene's germline CDR1 is MNHNY and CDR2 SVGAGI (reference sequence). The CDR3 extends over 16 amino acids. CDR3 amino acids: CASIKFFGQMNTEAFF. CDR3 sequence (DNA): TGTGCCAGCATTAAGTTTTTCGGACAGATGAACACTGAAGCTTTCTTT.

The chain combines TRBV2 with TRBJ2-2; no clear D. Trimming left V 8 bases short and J 7 bases short, with 8 bases between. This CDR3 has 11 residues. Germline values: CDR1 SNHLY, CDR2 FYNNEI. DNA for the CDR3: TGTGCCAGCTCTAGTGGCGGGGAGCTGTTTTTT. Protein: CASSSGGELFF.

The gene calls are TRBV15 and TRBJ1-1, with 9 bases fitting TRBD1. Germline V gene data show CDR1 as LNHNV and CDR2 as YYDKDF (reference sequence). The J segment lost 11 bases and the V segment lost 1 base, leaving 8 bases of the junction unmatched. The CDR3 extends over 14 amino acids. The CDR3 sequence: CATSRGGTGTGAFF. CDR3 sequence (DNA): TGTGCCACCAGCAGAGGGGGGACAGGGACCGGTGCTTTCTTT.

In the case of this clone: The sample has other DNA sequences that encode this CDR3 too. The chain links TRBV5-6 to TRBJ2-7; D is unclear. CDR1 and CDR2 from the germline V gene are SGHDT and YYEEEE. V lost 0 bases and J lost 4, with 8 bases in between. This CDR3 is 13 amino acids long. The CDR3 here is CASSLVSSYEQYF. The DNA for the CDR3 is TGTGCCAGCAGCTTGGTGTCGTCTTACGAGCAGTACTTC.

The chain recombines TRBV6-5 with TRBJ2-2; D gene ambiguous. CDR1 MNHEY and CDR2 SVGAGI come from the germline V gene. V gave up 9 bases and J gave up 1 base, with 12 bases separating them. The CDR3 totals 14 residues. CDR3 loop: CASQMSLNTGELFF. The CDR3, as DNA: TGTGCCAGTCAGATGTCATTGAACACCGGGGAGCTGTTTTTT.

This clone was recorded only once. The genes are TRBV9 and TRBJ2-2, with unresolved D. Trimming left V 0 bases short and J 3 bases short, with 6 bases between. The germline V gene encodes CDR1 SGDLS and CDR2 YYNGEE. The CDR3 loop spans 14 amino acids. The CDR3 loop reads CASSVVPDTGELFF. Written as DNA, the CDR3 is TGTGCCAGCAGCGTAGTTCCGGACACCGGGGAGCTGTTTTTT.

The rearrangement joins TRBV5-1 to TRBJ1-6; a weak D match, TRBD1 (5 bases). Germline CDR1 reads SGHRS; CDR2 reads YFSETQ. V was cut by 4 bases and J by 7 bases, with 18 bases left in between. The CDR3 has 16 residues. The CDR3 DNA reads as TGCGCCAGCAGCCCATCCTTCGACAGCCCGAATTCACCCCTCCACTTT. Amino acids: CASSPSFDSPNSPLHF.

V gene TRBV6-1 combines with J gene TRBJ1-1; tentatively, D is TRBD1 (6 bases). This CDR3 contains 15 residues. V was shortened by 2 bases and J by 0 bases, with 10 bases between the two germline ends. Germline V lookup: CDR1 MNHNS, CDR2 SASEGT. In nucleotides, the CDR3 is TGTGCCAGCAGTGAAATCGGGACATTGAACACTGAAGCTTTCTTT. This gives the protein CASSEIGTLNTEAFF.

V and J are TRBV10-3 and TRBJ1-6; D might be TRBD1 (5 bases). With 1 base removed from V and 10 bases from J, the gap between germline ends came to 11 bases. Germline values: CDR1 ENHRY, CDR2 SYGVKD. This CDR3 spans 14 amino acids. CDR3 sequence (DNA): TGTGCCATCAGTGAGTTGGACGGGGGGTCACCCCTCCACTTT. Translating gives CAISELDGGSPLHF.

This sequence joins TRBV5-1 and TRBJ1-1; possible D gene TRBD1, 5 bases. The V gene's germline CDR1 is SGHRS and CDR2 YFSETQ. The germline V and J ends were trimmed by 2 bases and 3 bases, with 11 bases remaining between them. The CDR3 spans 14 residues. CDR3 coding DNA: TGCGCCAGCAGCTTCACGGGGGAGGACACTGAAGCTTTCTTT. It specifies CASSFTGEDTEAFF.

The chain links TRBV27 to TRBJ2-7; 7 bases are shared with TRBD1. This CDR3 is built from 17 residues. CDR1 is MNHEY, CDR2 SMNVEV, per germline (reference sequence). V lost 1 base, J lost 1 base, and 10 bases stayed unmatched. CDR3 coding DNA: TGTGCCAGCAGTTTATTGGGCCCGACAGGGCCATCCTACGAGCAGTACTTC. Translating gives CASSLLGPTGPSYEQYF.

The chain is built from TRBV28 and TRBJ1-2, with D hard to call. The CDR3 has 17 amino acids. The germline V gene has CDR1 MDHEN and CDR2 SYDVKM. V gave up 2 bases and J gave up 1 base, with 17 bases separating them. CDR3 bases: TGTGCCAGCAGTTTAGGCGGCACCGCCGGGGTTAACTATGGCTACACCTTC. Translated: CASSLGGTAGVNYGYTF.

The chain couples TRBV5-4 to TRBJ2-1, with 8 positions matching TRBD2. Germline trimming cut 4 bases from V and 3 bases from J; bases unmatched to any gene: 9. The CDR3 extends over 16 amino acids. The germline CDR1 and CDR2 sequences are SGHNT and YYREEE (reference sequence). In nucleotides, the CDR3 is TGTGCCAGCAGCCCGGGAGGGGGTGGACTCTACAATGAGCAGTTCTTC. Encoded protein: CASSPGGGGLYNEQFF. The full variable domain, in which reference TRBV5-4 and TRBJ2-1 provide the parts outside the CDR3, is ETGVTQSPTHLIKTRGQQVTLRCSSQSGHNTVSWYQQALGQGPQFIFQYYREEENGRGNFPPRFSGLQFPNYSSELNVNALELDDSALYLCASSPGGGGLYNEQFFGPGTRLTVL.

The rearrangement joins TRBV11-2 to TRBJ1-5, with D hard to call. V shed 1 base and J shed 1 base, with 8 bases lying between them. CDR3 length equals 15 residues. CDR1 and CDR2 (germline): SGHAT, FQNNGV. The CDR3 nucleotides are TGTGCCAGCAGCTTAGTCCCGGGGAGCAATCAGCCCCAGCATTTT. It codes for CASSLVPGSNQPQHF.

The V call is TRBV5-4, the J call TRBJ2-1; 7 bases map to TRBD1. CDR1 and CDR2 (germline): SGHNT, YYREEE (reference sequence). The V segment lost 4 bases and the J segment 5 bases; nucleotides outside the gene matches: 9. There are 15 residues in the CDR3. For the CDR3, the DNA is TGTGCCAGCAGCCCTCAAGAGGGGACAGACAATGAGCAGTTCTTC. Translation: CASSPQEGTDNEQFF.

This clone was found once. J is TRBJ1-1 and V is TRBV7-9; TRBD1 agrees at 8 bases. Germline V gene data show CDR1 as SEHNR and CDR2 as FQNEAQ (reference sequence). The CDR3 is made up of 14 amino acids. Unmatched junction bases numbered 7, after V lost 5 bases and J lost 5 bases. The chain's CDR3 is CASSTQGAGTEAFF. The CDR3, as DNA: TGTGCCAGCAGCACCCAGGGGGCTGGGACTGAAGCTTTCTTT.

The chain links TRBV2 to TRBJ1-1; D not certain. The CDR3 loop spans 14 amino acids. Germline CDR1 SNHLY, CDR2 FYNNEI. Trimming stripped 1 base from V and 1 base from J, with 7 bases between. The CDR3 nucleotides read TGTGCCAGCAGTGAAGAGAGGGAGAACACTGAAGCTTTCTTT. Translation gives CASSEERENTEAFF.

The J gene is TRBJ2-4, the V gene TRBV5-8, with D possibly being TRBD2 (7 bases). The CDR3 extends over 14 amino acids. Deletions cut 2 bases from V and 8 bases from J, with 14 bases between. The germline gives CDR1 SGHTS, CDR2 YDEGEE. The CDR3 sequence is CASSFAGAVYIQYF. The CDR3 DNA follows: TGTGCCAGCAGCTTCGCGGGGGCGGTGTACATTCAGTACTTC.

The chain carries TRBV5-1 and TRBJ2-3, with 9 bases matching TRBD1. Germline CDR1 SGHRS, CDR2 YFSETQ. V shed 2 bases, J shed 3 bases, and the junction held 4 bases outside the gene matches. The CDR3 sequence is 15 residues long. The CDR3 bases are TGCGCCAGCAGCTTTGGGACAGGGAGTACAGATACGCAGTATTTT. Residues: CASSFGTGSTDTQYF.

This sequence joins TRBV30 and TRBJ2-1; no reliable D call. Germline values: CDR1 GTSNPN, CDR2 SVGIG (reference sequence). V lost 0 bases to trimming and J lost 0 bases, with 12 bases between them. The length of the CDR3 is 16 residues. CDR3 residues: CAWSVWSLSSYNEQFF. The CDR3 DNA sequence: TGTGCCTGGAGTGTGTGGAGCCTTAGCTCCTACAATGAGCAGTTCTTC.

The J gene is TRBJ2-2, the V gene TRBV4-2, with 9 positions matching TRBD2. The V gene end was trimmed by 5 bases and the J gene end by 3 bases; junction bases not matched to a gene: 4. Germline values: CDR1 LGHNA, CDR2 YNFKEQ. CDR3 length equals 15 residues. The CDR3 here is CASSGRGGDTGELFF. As DNA, the CDR3 is TGTGCCAGCAGCGGGCGGGGGGGAGACACCGGGGAGCTGTTTTTT.

J is TRBJ2-3 and V is TRBV3-1 (or the pseudogene TRBV3-2); TRBD1 might be the D (5 bases). CDR3 length: 13 amino acids. Trimming cost V 3 bases and J 8 bases, with 12 bases left between them. Looked up from germline, CDR1 is LGHDT and CDR2 is YNNKEL (reference sequence). The CDR3 sequence is CASSHGAPGTQYF. CDR3 sequence (DNA): TGTGCCAGCAGCCATGGGGCGCCGGGTACGCAGTATTTT.

CDR3 residues: CASSTEGTSGGLSNEQFF. CDR3 coding DNA: TGTGCCAGTAGTACCGAAGGGACTAGCGGGGGGTTAAGCAATGAGCAGTTCTTC. V usage is TRBV19 and J usage is TRBJ2-1, with 15 positions matching TRBD2. Germline loops: CDR1 LNHDA, CDR2 SQIVND (reference sequence). V gave up 4 bases and J gave up 6 bases; unmatched junction bases: 10. The CDR3 length is 18 residues.

The V and J genes are TRBV14 and TRBJ2-7; no definite D call. The V gene lost 1 base and the J gene lost 8 bases, with 12 bases spanning the gap. The CDR3 is 13 residues long. In germline, CDR1 is SGHDN, CDR2 FVKESK. CDR3 amino acids: CASSQGAPEKQYF. The CDR3 DNA sequence: TGTGCCAGCAGCCAAGGGGCCCCCGAGAAGCAGTACTTC.

The chain couples TRBV6-5 to TRBJ1-3; D remains ambiguous. The CDR3 contains 14 residues. Germline CDR1 reads MNHEY; CDR2 reads SVGAGI. V was clipped by 2 bases and J by 0 bases, with 5 bases between them. The CDR3 loop reads CASSYTNSGNTIYF. CDR3 bases: TGTGCCAGCAGTTACACAAACTCTGGAAACACCATATATTTT.

This chain uses TRBV4-1 with TRBJ2-1, with TRBD1 matching over 7 bases. J was trimmed by 8 bases and V by 0 bases; bases with no gene match: 10. Per the germline V gene, CDR1 is MGHRA and CDR2 is YSYEKL. The CDR3 extends over 16 amino acids. In DNA form, the CDR3 reads TGCGCCAGCAGCCAAGAAGTTTACAGGGGTTATGATGAGCAGTTCTTC. Translating gives CASSQEVYRGYDEQFF.

This rearrangement joins TRBV24-1 to TRBJ1-1; 7 bases match TRBD1. The CDR3 is 15 amino acids. The germline V gene has CDR1 KGHDR and CDR2 SFDVKD. V shed 2 bases, J shed 5 bases, and the junction held 7 bases outside the gene matches. The CDR3 sequence: CATSDSRQGGTEAFF. For the CDR3, the DNA is TGTGCCACCAGTGATTCGCGACAGGGCGGAACTGAAGCTTTCTTT.